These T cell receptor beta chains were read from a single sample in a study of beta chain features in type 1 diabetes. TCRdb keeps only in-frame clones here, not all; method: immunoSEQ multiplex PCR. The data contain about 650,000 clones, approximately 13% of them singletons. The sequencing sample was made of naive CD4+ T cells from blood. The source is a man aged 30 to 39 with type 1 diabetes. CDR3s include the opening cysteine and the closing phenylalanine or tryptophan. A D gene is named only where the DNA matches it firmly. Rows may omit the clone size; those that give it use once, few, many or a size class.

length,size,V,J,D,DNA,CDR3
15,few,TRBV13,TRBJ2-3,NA,TGTGCCAGCAGCTTCAGTCTCCCCTACACAGATACGCAGTATTTT,CASSFSLPYTDTQYF
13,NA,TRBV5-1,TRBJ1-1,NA,TGCGCCAGCAGCGCTGACAGGAACACTGAAGCTTTCTTT,CASSADRNTEAFF
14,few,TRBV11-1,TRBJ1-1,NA,TGTGCCAGCAGCTTTATAGGGCGAGGCACTGAAGCTTTCTTT,CASSFIGRGTEAFF
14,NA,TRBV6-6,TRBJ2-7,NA,TGTGCCAGCAGTGAGACAATAGAATTAGGCGAGCAGTACTTC,CASSETIELGEQYF
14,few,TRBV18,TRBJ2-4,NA,TGTGCCAGCTCAGAGGTTGAGGGTTGGAACATTCAGTACTTC,CASSEVEGWNIQYF
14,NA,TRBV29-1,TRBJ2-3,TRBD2,TGCAGCGTTTCTAGCGGGAGGGGCACAGATACGCAGTATTTT,CSVSSGRGTDTQYF
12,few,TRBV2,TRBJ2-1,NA,TGTGCCAGCAGGGAAAGCTACAATGAGCAGTTCTTC,CASRESYNEQFF
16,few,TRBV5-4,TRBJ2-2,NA,TGTGCCAGCAGCTCCCTCCGGGGATCGAACACCGGGGAGCTGTTTTTT,CASSSLRGSNTGELFF
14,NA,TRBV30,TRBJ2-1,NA,TGTGCCTGGAGCACCAGACAGGTCTACAATGAGCAGTTCTTC,CAWSTRQVYNEQFF
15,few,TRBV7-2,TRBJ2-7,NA,TGTGCCAGCAGCTTAGGCGGGGCCCTTTTCTCCTGGCAGTACTTC,CASSLGGALFSWQYF
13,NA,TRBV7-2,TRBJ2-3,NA,TGTGCCAGCAGCCGCGCGGGCACAGATACGCAGTATTTT,CASSRAGTDTQYF
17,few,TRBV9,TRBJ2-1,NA,TGTGCCAGCAGCGTATTATCCCTCGGCGGCTCCTACAATGAGCAGTTCTTC,CASSVLSLGGSYNEQFF
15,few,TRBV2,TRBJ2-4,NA,TGTGCCAGCAGTGAAGCAACAGTAGCCAAAAACATTCAGTACTTC,CASSEATVAKNIQYF
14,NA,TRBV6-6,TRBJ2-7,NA,TGTGCCAGCAGTTACAGGGTTCTATCCTACGAGCAGTACTTC,CASSYRVLSYEQYF
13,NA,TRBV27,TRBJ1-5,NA,TGTGCCAGCAGTGGTAGTTACAATCAGCCCCAGCATTTT,CASSGSYNQPQHF
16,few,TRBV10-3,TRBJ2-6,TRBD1,TGTGCCCATTCCGGGACAGTGACCTCTGGGGCCAACGTCCTGACTTTC,CAHSGTVTSGANVLTF
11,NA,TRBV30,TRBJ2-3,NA,TGTGCCTGGAGTTCGGCAGATACGCAGTATTTT,CAWSSADTQYF
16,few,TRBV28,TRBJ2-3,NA,TGTGCCAGCAGTTTGGGCCGGGACTGGCTCACAGATACGCAGTATTTT,CASSLGRDWLTDTQYF
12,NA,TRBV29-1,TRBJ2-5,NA,TGCAGCGTTCAGTTCACGGGGGAGACCCAGTACTTC,CSVQFTGETQYF
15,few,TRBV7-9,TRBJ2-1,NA,TGTGCCAGCAGCCCCGCGGTACGGCCCTACAATGAGCAGTTCTTC,CASSPAVRPYNEQFF
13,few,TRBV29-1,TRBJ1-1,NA,TGCAGCGTTGGGGGGAGTGGGGCCACTGAAGCTTTCTTT,CSVGGSGATEAFF
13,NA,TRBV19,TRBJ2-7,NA,TGTGCCAGTTCCGGGACCTACCGCCTCTGGCAGTACTTC,CASSGTYRLWQYF
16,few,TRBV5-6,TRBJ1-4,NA,TGTGCCAGCAGCTTGTGGGGATCTGCAACTAATGAAAAACTGTTTTTT,CASSLWGSATNEKLFF
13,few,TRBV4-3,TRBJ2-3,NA,TGCGCCAGCAGCCAAGAAGGCCCAGATACGCAGTATTTT,CASSQEGPDTQYF
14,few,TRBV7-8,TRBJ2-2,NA,TGTGCCAGCAGCCCAGGACCGAACACCGGGGAGCTGTTTTTT,CASSPGPNTGELFF
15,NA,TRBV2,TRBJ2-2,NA,TGTGCCAGCAGTGAAGGGACAGTGAACACCGGGGAGCTGTTTTTT,CASSEGTVNTGELFF
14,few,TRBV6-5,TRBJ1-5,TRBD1,TGTGCCAGCAGTTCGGGACAGATGAATCAGCCCCAGCATTTT,CASSSGQMNQPQHF
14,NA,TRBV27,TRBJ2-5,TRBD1,TGTGCCAGCCGGACAGGGGGCGTAGGGGAGACCCAGTACTTC,CASRTGGVGETQYF
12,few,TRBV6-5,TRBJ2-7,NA,TGTGCCAGCAGGGATCCGGCTAGGGAACAGTACTTC,CASRDPAREQYF
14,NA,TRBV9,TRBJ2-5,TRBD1,TGTGCCAGCAGCGTAGGGACAGGGGAAGAGACCCAGTACTTC,CASSVGTGEETQYF
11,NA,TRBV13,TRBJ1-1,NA,TGTGCCAGCAGCCAGGCTTGGGGGTCTTTCTTT,CASSQAWGSFF
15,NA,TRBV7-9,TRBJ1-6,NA,TGTGCCAGCAGCTTAGCTGGGGCCGCGGGTTCACCCCTCCACTTT,CASSLAGAAGSPLHF
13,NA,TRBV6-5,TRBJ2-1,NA,TGTGCCAGCAGTTACACAGGGAACAATGAGCAGTTCTTC,CASSYTGNNEQFF